What follows are 32 T cell receptor beta chains derived from one specimen sequenced in a study of memory CD4+ T cells and cytomegalovirus serostatus. Single viable CD3+CD4+CD8-CD45RO+ cells were sorted as the memory CD4+ T cells. Here immunoSEQ multiplex PCR was the method, and the copy in TCRdb shows in-frame clones only, minus some. This sample has 45,000 to 65,000 clones; 82% occur once, and the top ten carry roughly 0.6%. The sample consisted of memory CD4+ T cells from blood. Every receptor here comes from an adult in good health and CMV-seronegative.

The V call is TRBV10-3, the J call TRBJ1-1; perhaps TRBD1 as D (6 bases). The germline V gene has CDR1 ENHRY and CDR2 SYGVKD. CDR3 length equals 16 residues. V lost 7 bases and J lost 0, with 18 bases in between. CDR3 region: CAITPGQGGLNTEAFF. The DNA of the CDR3 is TGTGCCATCACGCCGGGACAAGGAGGGTTGAACACTGAAGCTTTCTTT.

In its sample, this clone was seen once. This chain uses TRBV9 with TRBJ1-3, with TRBD1 matching over 8 bases. CDR1 and CDR2 (germline): SGDLS, YYNGEE. The J segment lost 0 bases and the V segment lost 7 bases, leaving 6 bases of the junction unmatched. CDR3 length: 15 residues. CDR3 region: CASGRDRGSGNTIYF. The CDR3, as DNA: TGTGCCAGCGGCCGCGACAGGGGCTCTGGAAACACCATATATTTT.

The rearrangement links TRBV7-6 to TRBJ1-2; TRBD1 agrees at 11 bases. Germline V lookup: CDR1 SGHVS, CDR2 FNYEAQ. The ends lost 5 bases at V and 7 bases at J; junction bases unmatched: 9. This CDR3 region has 15 residues. For the CDR3, the DNA is TGTGCCAGCAGCCCCGGACAGGGGGCAGTTGGTGGCTACACCTTC. Its translation: CASSPGQGAVGGYTF.

This clone appeared once. This chain joins TRBV6-5 and TRBJ2-5; 10 bases line up with TRBD2. The CDR3 runs 14 residues. With V trimmed by 4 bases and J by 1 base, 0 bases remained unmatched. Germline CDR1 MNHEY, CDR2 SVGAGI. CDR3 nucleotide sequence: TGTGCCAGCAGTTTAGCGGGGGGCCAAGAGACCCAGTACTTC. Amino acids: CASSLAGGQETQYF.

The chain has TRBV10-3 and TRBJ1-2; 7 nucleotides match TRBD1. The CDR3 sequence is 14 residues long. Germline CDR1 and CDR2: ENHRY and SYGVKD. With V trimmed by 11 bases and J by 2 bases, 11 bases remained unmatched. This CDR3 is CALGEGALNYGYTF. The CDR3 region has the DNA TGTGCCCTTGGGGAGGGGGCCCTCAACTATGGCTACACCTTC.

This chain uses TRBV28 with TRBJ1-1; possible D gene TRBD1, 6 bases. CDR3 length equals 13 residues. In germline, CDR1 is MDHEN, CDR2 SYDVKM. Trimming took off 5 bases at V and 10 bases at J, with 17 bases between the two ends. CDR3 in amino acids: CASSITGKNRAFF. CDR3 in DNA: TGTGCCAGCAGTATTACAGGGAAAAATCGAGCTTTCTTT.

This clone was counted once. The chain couples TRBV19 to TRBJ1-5; D gene uncertain. There are 16 residues in the CDR3. The V gene's germline CDR1 is LNHDA and CDR2 SQIVND (reference sequence). Trimming removed 4 bases at V and 0 bases at J, with 13 bases between. The CDR3 protein is CASSTLKILSNQPQHF. In DNA, the CDR3 is TGTGCCAGTAGTACCCTTAAGATCCTTAGCAATCAGCCCCAGCATTTT.

V and J are TRBV5-8 and TRBJ2-1; D not resolved. V was trimmed by 1 base and J by 6 bases, leaving 14 bases between them. Germline CDR1 and CDR2: SGHTS and YDEGEE. This CDR3 has 15 amino acids. DNA for the CDR3: TGTGCCAGCAGCTTGTCGGGCCAGACTTTCAATGAGCAGTTCTTC. This gives the protein CASSLSGQTFNEQFF.

The chain combines TRBV25-1 with TRBJ2-5; 12 bases line up with TRBD2. There are 14 residues in the CDR3. The V gene end was trimmed by 4 bases and the J gene end by 6 bases; junction bases not matched to a gene: 3. Germline-derived CDR1 and CDR2 are MGHDK and SYGVNS. In DNA form, the CDR3 reads TGTGCCAGCAGTGGGACTAGCGGGGTAAAGACCCAGTACTTC. Its protein product is CASSGTSGVKTQYF.

CDR3 sequence reads: CASSYGGTSLKETQYF. The DNA of the CDR3 is TGCGCCAGCAGCTATGGAGGGACTAGCCTTAAAGAGACCCAGTACTTC. This chain joins TRBV5-1 and TRBJ2-5, with 9 bases that match TRBD2. J was trimmed by 3 bases and V by 3 bases; bases with no gene match: 9. Germline-derived CDR1 and CDR2 are SGHRS and YFSETQ. The CDR3 consists of 16 residues.

The chain recombines TRBV7-8 with TRBJ1-1; D not resolved. The CDR3 runs 14 residues. The germline V gene has CDR1 SGHVS and CDR2 FQNEAQ. Deletions cut 5 bases from V and 3 bases from J, with 13 bases between. The CDR3 DNA reads as TGTGCCAGCAGCCCAAGGGAAGGAGACACTGAAGCTTTCTTT. This gives the protein CASSPREGDTEAFF.

The gene calls are TRBV5-1 and TRBJ2-3; D may be TRBD2 (6 bases). Germline V CDR1 and CDR2: SGHRS, YFSETQ. This CDR3 has 14 amino acids. The ends were cut back, 2 bases at V and 4 bases at J, with 11 bases in the middle. The CDR3 nucleotides read TGCGCCAGCAGCTTCAATCCGGGGGCAGATACGCAGTATTTT. The encoded protein is CASSFNPGADTQYF.

The chain has TRBV28 and TRBJ2-2, with D uncertain. The CDR3 is made up of 14 amino acids. The V and J ends lost 7 bases and 3 bases respectively, with 12 bases between them. CDR1 MDHEN and CDR2 SYDVKM come from the germline V gene. CDR3 coding DNA: TGTGCCAGCAAAGGTCAACAGTACACCGGGGAGCTGTTTTTT. It yields the protein CASKGQQYTGELFF.

This clone is a singleton in its sample. This chain uses TRBV28 with TRBJ1-2; no definite D call. The CDR3 is 13 amino acids. Germline V lookup: CDR1 MDHEN, CDR2 SYDVKM. Trimming cost V 9 bases and J 2 bases, with 13 bases left between them. CDR3 bases: TGTGCCAGTATCGGCGGTGCCAACTATGGCTACACCTTC. Translating it yields CASIGGANYGYTF.

The chain links TRBV25-1 to TRBJ2-5; tentative D call: TRBD2 (5 bases). Trimming pared 4 bases from V and 5 bases from J, leaving 17 bases between. Germline V gene lookup returns CDR1 MGHDK and CDR2 SYGVNS. CDR3 length equals 15 residues. The CDR3 spells CASSATSGAGETQYF. CDR3 DNA: TGTGCCAGCAGTGCAACCAGCGGTGCCGGCGAGACCCAGTACTTC.

The chain carries TRBV10-3 and TRBJ1-6, with D possibly being TRBD1 (6 bases). Germline V gene sequence: CDR1 ENHRY, CDR2 SYGVKD. The V gene lost 8 bases and the J gene lost 6 bases, with 11 bases spanning the gap. The CDR3 is 13 amino acids. CDR3 region: CAIRGGPNSPLHF. The CDR3 DNA sequence: TGTGCCATCCGAGGGGGTCCTAATTCACCCCTCCACTTT.

This rearrangement joins TRBV6-1 to TRBJ1-6; D unclear. The length of the CDR3 is 11 residues. Trimming took 4 bases from V and 7 from J, leaving 2 bases between them. CDR1 MNHNS and CDR2 SASEGT come from the germline V gene. CDR3 amino acids: CASSGNSPLHF. CDR3 DNA: TGTGCCAGCAGTGGAAATTCACCCCTCCACTTT.

Concerning this clone: One end of the junction varies from germline; a read error may be responsible. The chain joins TRBV2 to TRBJ2-3, with 8 bases fitting TRBD1. CDR1 and CDR2 (germline): SNHLY, FYNNEI. The CDR3 covers 12 residues. Here the CDR3 DNA reads TGTGCCACCAGTGGGGGGACAGGAACGCAGTATTTT. Translation: CATSGGTGTQYF. Together with reference TRBV2 and TRBJ2-3, the CDR3 gives the full variable domain: EPEVTQTPSHQVTQMGQEVILRCVPISNHLYFYWYRQILGQKVEFLVSFYNNEISEKSEIFDDQFSVERPDGSNFTLKIRSTKLEDSAMYFCATSGGTGTQYFGPGTRLTVL.

J is TRBJ2-4 and V is TRBV30; TRBD1 might be the D (5 bases). V lost 1 base and J 0 bases, leaving 10 bases between the germline ends. This CDR3 has 15 residues. Germline V gene lookup returns CDR1 GTSNPN and CDR2 SVGIG (reference sequence). CDR3 DNA: TGTGCCTGGAGTGGGCAGGGCATAGCCAAAAACATTCAGTACTTC. Residues: CAWSGQGIAKNIQYF.

The genes are TRBV19 and TRBJ2-7; perhaps TRBD2 as D (5 bases). This CDR3 has 14 amino acids. Germline loops: CDR1 LNHDA, CDR2 SQIVND (reference sequence). V was shortened by 2 bases and J by 2 bases, with 10 bases between the two germline ends. The CDR3 loop is CASSITTGTYEQYF. In DNA, the CDR3 is TGTGCCAGTAGTATAACAACGGGAACCTACGAGCAGTACTTC.

The chain has TRBV5-6 and TRBJ1-2; no definite D call. The germline gives CDR1 SGHDT, CDR2 YYEEEE. The CDR3 consists of 12 residues. Deletions cut 4 bases from V and 6 bases from J, with 10 bases between. In nucleotides, the CDR3 is TGTGCCAGCAGCGGGGAGTACAATGGCTACACCTTC. Encoded protein: CASSGEYNGYTF.

The DNA of the CDR3 is TGTGCCAGCAGCATCCGGACAGGGTCTCGGGAAGCGGGTGGCTACACCTTC. It translates to CASSIRTGSREAGGYTF. The chain couples TRBV5-6 to TRBJ1-2; 8 nucleotides line up with TRBD1. Germline values: CDR1 SGHDT, CDR2 YYEEEE. Trimming at V came to 4 bases and at J to 7 bases, leaving 18 bases not matched to a gene. The length of the CDR3 is 17 residues. The complete variable domain, with remaining parts taken from reference TRBV5-6 and TRBJ1-2, reads DAGVTQSPTHLIKTRGQQVTLRCSPKSGHDTVSWYQQALGQGPQFIFQYYEEEERQRGNFPDRFSGHQFPNYSSELNVNALLLGDSALYLCASSIRTGSREAGGYTFGSGTRLTVV.

The chain is built from TRBV7-9 and TRBJ1-3; D is possibly TRBD1 (5 bases). V gave up 6 bases and J gave up 2 bases, with 11 bases separating them. The CDR3 consists of 14 residues. Germline V gene lookup returns CDR1 SEHNR and CDR2 FQNEAQ (reference sequence). DNA for the CDR3: TGTGCCAGCAGTCCAGGGAACGCTGGAAACACCATATATTTT. Amino acid sequence: CASSPGNAGNTIYF.

This chain connects TRBV19 to TRBJ1-1, with 8 nucleotides matching TRBD1. Germline V gene lookup returns CDR1 LNHDA and CDR2 SQIVND (reference sequence). There are 16 residues in the CDR3. With 5 bases clipped from V and 1 base from J, the junction kept 9 bases outside the gene matches. The CDR3 nucleotides read TGTGCCAGTAGTCCCCTGGCCGGACAGGGGAACACTGAAGCTTTCTTT. Amino acid sequence: CASSPLAGQGNTEAFF.

This chain connects TRBV6-5 to TRBJ1-6, with D maybe TRBD1 (5 bases). The CDR3 totals 15 residues. V was pared by 6 bases and J by 8 bases, with 17 bases between. Germline CDR1 reads MNHEY; CDR2 reads SVGAGI. The CDR3 DNA is TGTGCCAGCAGCCCCAGGGACCCCGCCCATTCACCCCTCCACTTT. This codes for CASSPRDPAHSPLHF.

This sequence joins TRBV7-8 and TRBJ1-2; a possible D gene is TRBD1 (5 bases). Per germline, CDR1 SGHVS and CDR2 FQNEAQ. The CDR3 is made up of 14 amino acids. V lost 2 bases and J lost 1, with 8 bases in between. DNA for the CDR3: TGTGCCAGCAGCTTAACCGGGGGTAACTATGGCTACACCTTC. This codes for CASSLTGGNYGYTF.

The sample holds one count of this clone. The chain recombines TRBV28 with TRBJ1-5; no clear D. Trimming took 5 bases from V and 9 from J, leaving 14 bases between them. CDR1 is MDHEN, CDR2 SYDVKM, per germline. The CDR3 is 13 amino acids. CDR3 bases: TGTGCCAGCAGTCGAACCAACAGTCCGCCCCAGCATTTT. Amino acid sequence: CASSRTNSPPQHF.

V usage is TRBV21-1 and J usage is TRBJ1-3. TRBV21-1 is described as a pseudogene. The CDR3 loop spans 17 amino acids. CDR3 region: CASSKVRGRASGNTIYF. The CDR3 nucleotides read TGTGCCAGCAGCAAAGTGCGAGGGAGAGCCTCTGGAAACACCATATATTTT.

The rearrangement uses TRBV2 and TRBJ2-1; 7 nucleotides agree with TRBD1. This CDR3 is 15 amino acids long. Unmatched junction bases numbered 11, after V lost 3 bases and J lost 9 bases. The germline CDR1 and CDR2 sequences are SNHLY and FYNNEI. CDR3 nucleotide sequence: TGTGCCAGCAGTGACCCATCTGACAGGGCGGCTGAGCAGTTCTTC. Protein sequence: CASSDPSDRAAEQFF.

This clone was detected once. This chain links TRBV2 with TRBJ2-1; 9 nucleotides line up with TRBD1. With 3 bases clipped from V and 1 base from J, the junction kept 1 base outside the gene matches. The CDR3 covers 15 residues. Germline V gene sequence: CDR1 SNHLY, CDR2 FYNNEI. This CDR3 reads CASSEDRGSYNEQFF. DNA of the CDR3: TGTGCCAGCAGTGAGGACAGGGGATCCTACAATGAGCAGTTCTTC.

In nucleotides, the CDR3 is TGTGCCAGCAGGCAGGGACAGTACAATTCACCCCTCCACTTT. This gives the protein CASRQGQYNSPLHF. This rearrangement joins TRBV27 to TRBJ1-6, with 7 bases identical to TRBD1. The CDR3 spans 14 residues. V lost 6 bases, J lost 7 bases, and 6 bases stayed unmatched. CDR1 and CDR2 (germline): MNHEY, SMNVEV (reference sequence).

The sample holds one count of this clone. The CDR3 bases are TGTGCCAGCACCAAACTATACGAGCAGTACTTC. Protein product: CASTKLYEQYF. V gene TRBV28 combines with J gene TRBJ2-7, with unresolved D. Trimming took 7 bases from V and 4 from J, leaving 8 bases between them. The germline V gene encodes CDR1 MDHEN and CDR2 SYDVKM. The CDR3 runs to 11 residues.